These T cell receptor beta chains were read from a single sample in a study of T-cell reconstitution after alpha-beta-depleted transplantation in children. TCRdb reprocessed the PCR reads with MiXCR, giving one entry per CDR3 protein. The sample carries about 200,000 distinct CDR3 sequences, about 6% recorded once. Sequenced here: PBMCs, sampled before TCRalphabeta/CD19-depleted stem cell transplant. The receptors come from a girl under two years old with combined immunodeficiency, due to receive a stem cell transplant. CDR3s include the opening cysteine and the closing phenylalanine or tryptophan.

j_gene: TRBJ2-7; v_gene: TRBV10-3; CDR3aa: CAISPQGAPEQYF
j_gene: TRBJ1-2; v_gene: TRBV4-3; CDR3aa: CASSQVGTGDLHGGYGYTF
j_gene: TRBJ2-5; v_gene: TRBV4-1; CDR3aa: CASSQVMVREETQYF
j_gene: TRBJ1-2; v_gene: TRBV6-5; CDR3aa: CASSYVPSGGANYGYTF
j_gene: TRBJ2-1; v_gene: TRBV28; CDR3aa: CASSFMGMDNEQFF
j_gene: TRBJ2-7; v_gene: TRBV12-3/TRBV12-4; CDR3aa: CASRKGLAGPWEQYF
j_gene: TRBJ2-1; v_gene: TRBV27; CDR3aa: CASSWGGGNEQFF
j_gene: TRBJ1-2; v_gene: TRBV4-3; CDR3aa: CASSQERRSGPRGGYTF
j_gene: TRBJ1-2; v_gene: TRBV29-1; CDR3aa: CSVDRARVKIDGYTF
j_gene: TRBJ2-1; v_gene: TRBV28; CDR3aa: CASTREGAGYNEQFF
j_gene: TRBJ1-2; v_gene: TRBV12-3/TRBV12-4; CDR3aa: CASSLIWANYGYTF
j_gene: TRBJ2-7; v_gene: TRBV11-1; CDR3aa: CASSPDSSVGGEQYF
j_gene: TRBJ2-3; v_gene: TRBV20-1; CDR3aa: CSARDMRGDTLTDTQYF
j_gene: TRBJ2-7; v_gene: TRBV7-6; CDR3aa: CASTIGAGGFYEQYF
j_gene: TRBJ2-1; v_gene: TRBV5-1; CDR3aa: CASRGGSDEQFF
j_gene: TRBJ2-7; v_gene: TRBV29-1; CDR3aa: CSAESFTDYEQYF
j_gene: TRBJ2-3; v_gene: TRBV4-1; CDR3aa: CASSHGLAGGSSTDTQYF
j_gene: TRBJ2-7; v_gene: TRBV14; CDR3aa: CASSQDLTYEQYF
j_gene: TRBJ2-5; v_gene: TRBV12-3/TRBV12-4; CDR3aa: CASRASGGPGIGETQYF
j_gene: TRBJ1-3; v_gene: TRBV4-3; CDR3aa: CASSQDAGVSGNTIYF
j_gene: TRBJ1-1; v_gene: TRBV5-5; CDR3aa: CASSLSPPGQMNTEAFF
j_gene: TRBJ2-3; v_gene: TRBV12-3/TRBV12-4; CDR3aa: CASSTSTDTQYF